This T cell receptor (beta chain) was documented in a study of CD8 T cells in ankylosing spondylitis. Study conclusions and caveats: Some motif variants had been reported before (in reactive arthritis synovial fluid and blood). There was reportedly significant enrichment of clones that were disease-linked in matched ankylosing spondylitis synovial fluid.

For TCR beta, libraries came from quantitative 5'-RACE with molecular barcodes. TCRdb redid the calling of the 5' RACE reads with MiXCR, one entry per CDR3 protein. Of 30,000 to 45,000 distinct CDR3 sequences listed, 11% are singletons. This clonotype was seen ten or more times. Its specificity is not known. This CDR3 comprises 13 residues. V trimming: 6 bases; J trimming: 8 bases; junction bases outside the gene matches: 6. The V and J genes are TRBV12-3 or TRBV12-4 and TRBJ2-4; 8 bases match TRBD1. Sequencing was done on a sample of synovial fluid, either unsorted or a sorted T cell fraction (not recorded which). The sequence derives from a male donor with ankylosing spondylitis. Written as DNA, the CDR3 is TGTGCCAGCAGGCCACAGGGGGTTGACATTCAGTACTTC. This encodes CASRPQGVDIQYF.